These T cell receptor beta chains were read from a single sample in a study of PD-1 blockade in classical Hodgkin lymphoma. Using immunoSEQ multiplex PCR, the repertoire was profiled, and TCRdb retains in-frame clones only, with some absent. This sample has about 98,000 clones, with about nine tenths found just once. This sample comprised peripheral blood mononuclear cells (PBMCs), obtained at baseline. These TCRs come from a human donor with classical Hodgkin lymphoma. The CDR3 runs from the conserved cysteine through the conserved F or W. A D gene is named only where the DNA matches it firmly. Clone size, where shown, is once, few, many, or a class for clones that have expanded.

CDR3 DNA: TGCGCCAGCAGCCAAGATGATCCCTGGACAGAGAATCAGCCCCAGCATTTT; CDR3 protein: CASSQDDPWTENQPQHF; J gene: TRBJ1-5; V gene: TRBV4-1; clone size: few; D gene: -
CDR3 DNA: TGTGCCAGCAGTGAAGCGTCGGGACAGGCGGGCTATGGCTACACCTTC; CDR3 protein: CASSEASGQAGYGYTF; J gene: TRBJ1-2; V gene: TRBV6-1; clone size: -; D gene: TRBD1
CDR3 DNA: TGCGCCAGCAGCCAAGAGGGTCCCCCTAGGCAGGGCTCCTACAATGAGCAGTTCTTC; CDR3 protein: CASSQEGPPRQGSYNEQFF; J gene: TRBJ2-1; V gene: TRBV4-1; clone size: -; D gene: -
CDR3 DNA: TGTGCCAGCAGTGATGCAGGGTTGACTGAAGCTTTCTTT; CDR3 protein: CASSDAGLTEAFF; J gene: TRBJ1-1; V gene: TRBV6-1; clone size: -; D gene: -
CDR3 DNA: TGTGCCAGCACCCCCACCCATGGGGAGACCCAGTACTTC; CDR3 protein: CASTPTHGETQYF; J gene: TRBJ2-5; V gene: TRBV6-5; clone size: -; D gene: -
CDR3 DNA: TGTGCCAGCACCCGACCCTTAGCGGGCGATACGCAGTATTTT; CDR3 protein: CASTRPLAGDTQYF; J gene: TRBJ2-3; V gene: TRBV28; clone size: -; D gene: TRBD2
CDR3 DNA: TGTGCCAGTAGTCATCTGGACAGGGAGACGGGCTACACCTTC; CDR3 protein: CASSHLDRETGYTF; J gene: TRBJ1-2; V gene: TRBV19; clone size: -; D gene: TRBD1
CDR3 DNA: TGTGCCAGAAGCGGGACAGTGAACACTGAAGCTTTCTTT; CDR3 protein: CARSGTVNTEAFF; J gene: TRBJ1-1; V gene: TRBV2; clone size: -; D gene: TRBD1
CDR3 DNA: TGTGCCAGCTCACCCCTAGGGGAACAGGCCACCTACAATGAGCAGTTCTTC; CDR3 protein: CASSPLGEQATYNEQFF; J gene: TRBJ2-1; V gene: TRBV18; clone size: -; D gene: -
CDR3 DNA: TGTGCCAGCGCCCAAGGCCCTTCCCTCGAAGCTTTCTTT; CDR3 protein: CASAQGPSLEAFF; J gene: TRBJ1-1; V gene: TRBV28; clone size: -; D gene: -
CDR3 DNA: TGTGCCAGCAGTGATTGGGCGAACACCGGGGAGCTGTTTTTT; CDR3 protein: CASSDWANTGELFF; J gene: TRBJ2-2; V gene: TRBV25-1; clone size: -; D gene: -
CDR3 DNA: TGTGCCAGCAGTGTTAGGGACACAGATACGCAGTATTTT; CDR3 protein: CASSVRDTDTQYF; J gene: TRBJ2-3; V gene: TRBV25-1; clone size: -; D gene: -
CDR3 DNA: TGCGCCAGCAGCCTAGGCCTACAGGGCAGGTCCACCGAGCAGTACTTC; CDR3 protein: CASSLGLQGRSTEQYF; J gene: TRBJ2-7; V gene: TRBV5-1; clone size: -; D gene: -
CDR3 DNA: TGCGCCAGCAGCTTCTTACAGGGGCCTTCCGGGGAGCTGTTTTTT; CDR3 protein: CASSFLQGPSGELFF; J gene: TRBJ2-2; V gene: TRBV5-1; clone size: -; D gene: TRBD1
CDR3 DNA: TGTGCCAGTACCCGACACTCCTACAATGAGCAGTTCTTC; CDR3 protein: CASTRHSYNEQFF; J gene: TRBJ2-1; V gene: TRBV19; clone size: -; D gene: -
CDR3 DNA: TGTGCCAGCAGTTACAGGGATTATGGCTACACCTTC; CDR3 protein: CASSYRDYGYTF; J gene: TRBJ1-2; V gene: TRBV6-5; clone size: -; D gene: -
CDR3 DNA: TGTGCCAGCAGCTTTGGCCCGGCGGGACAGAGTACCTACGAGCAGTACTTC; CDR3 protein: CASSFGPAGQSTYEQYF; J gene: TRBJ2-7; V gene: TRBV7-9; clone size: -; D gene: -
CDR3 DNA: TGTGCCTGGAGGACAGCGGGTGTACGCACAGATACGCAGTATTTT; CDR3 protein: CAWRTAGVRTDTQYF; J gene: TRBJ2-3; V gene: TRBV30; clone size: -; D gene: -
CDR3 DNA: TGTGCCAGCGCATATAAAACACCGGGACAGGGGGGCTTAATCCTAAATCGGCCCCAGCATTTT; CDR3 protein: CASAYKTPGQGGLILNRPQHF; J gene: TRBJ1-5; V gene: TRBV28; clone size: -; D gene: TRBD1
CDR3 DNA: TGTGCCAGCAGTTCGTCACCGGGGTCCGTATACGAGCAGTACTTC; CDR3 protein: CASSSSPGSVYEQYF; J gene: TRBJ2-7; V gene: TRBV6-5; clone size: once; D gene: -
CDR3 DNA: TGTGCCAGAAGCTTGCGGGAGGATAATGATGAGCAGTTCTTC; CDR3 protein: CARSLREDNDEQFF; J gene: TRBJ2-1; V gene: TRBV5-3; clone size: -; D gene: TRBD2
CDR3 DNA: TGTGCCAGCAGCTTAGGGACATTTTATGGCTACACCTTC; CDR3 protein: CASSLGTFYGYTF; J gene: TRBJ1-2; V gene: TRBV7-9; clone size: -; D gene: -
CDR3 DNA: TGTGCTAGTGGTCGTGCAGGGAACACTGAAGCTTTCTTT; CDR3 protein: CASGRAGNTEAFF; J gene: TRBJ1-1; V gene: TRBV12-5; clone size: -; D gene: -
CDR3 DNA: TGCGCCAGCTCAGGAAGGCTAGCGGGAGCCCATGAGCAGTTCTTC; CDR3 protein: CASSGRLAGAHEQFF; J gene: TRBJ2-1; V gene: TRBV5-1; clone size: -; D gene: TRBD2
CDR3 DNA: TGTGCCAGCAGCTCTCATAGCGGGAGCGTCAACGAGCAGTACTTC; CDR3 protein: CASSSHSGSVNEQYF; J gene: TRBJ2-7; V gene: TRBV11-2; clone size: -; D gene: TRBD2
CDR3 DNA: TGTGCCAGCAACCCGTTTGGTTACTATAATTCACCCCTCCACTTT; CDR3 protein: CASNPFGYYNSPLHF; J gene: TRBJ1-6; V gene: TRBV6-6; clone size: -; D gene: -
CDR3 DNA: TGTGCCAGCAGTTACAACAGGGGTTGGATCAAGCAGTATTTT; CDR3 protein: CASSYNRGWIKQYF; J gene: TRBJ2-3; V gene: TRBV6-5; clone size: -; D gene: TRBD1
CDR3 DNA: TGTGCCAGCAGCTTAGATGTGACTCCCGGCTACAATGAGCAGTTCTTC; CDR3 protein: CASSLDVTPGYNEQFF; J gene: TRBJ2-1; V gene: TRBV7-2; clone size: once; D gene: -
CDR3 DNA: TGTGCCAGCAGTTCCGGAGTTGGGACACCGCAAGAGACCCAGTACTTC; CDR3 protein: CASSSGVGTPQETQYF; J gene: TRBJ2-5; V gene: TRBV28; clone size: -; D gene: -
CDR3 DNA: TGTGCCAGCAGTGCAGAACAGGGAAGCTATGGCTACACCTTC; CDR3 protein: CASSAEQGSYGYTF; J gene: TRBJ1-2; V gene: TRBV6-1; clone size: -; D gene: -
CDR3 DNA: TGCGCCAGCAGCTTGGATACCCAACTAGCGGGAGTTGAGCAGTTCTTC; CDR3 protein: CASSLDTQLAGVEQFF; J gene: TRBJ2-1; V gene: TRBV5-1; clone size: few; D gene: TRBD2
CDR3 DNA: TGTGCCAGCTCACCGCCTCAAAGGGGGCTAGTCTTC; CDR3 protein: CASSPPQRGLVF; J gene: TRBJ2-1; V gene: TRBV18; clone size: -; D gene: TRBD1
CDR3 DNA: TGTGCCAGCAGTTTACCGCCTAGCGAGAACAATGAGCAGTTCTTC; CDR3 protein: CASSLPPSENNEQFF; J gene: TRBJ2-1; V gene: TRBV27; clone size: -; D gene: -
CDR3 DNA: TGTGCCAGCACTATCGGGACACACGGCTACACCTTC; CDR3 protein: CASTIGTHGYTF; J gene: TRBJ1-2; V gene: TRBV28; clone size: -; D gene: -
CDR3 DNA: TGTGCCAGCAGTTTAGTGGTCTCCAGGAATGGCTACACCTTC; CDR3 protein: CASSLVVSRNGYTF; J gene: TRBJ1-2; V gene: TRBV28; clone size: -; D gene: -
CDR3 DNA: TGTGCCAGCAAGCGGAGGAATGAAAAACTGTTTTTT; CDR3 protein: CASKRRNEKLFF; J gene: TRBJ1-4; V gene: TRBV6-5; clone size: -; D gene: -
CDR3 DNA: TGTGCCAGCTCACTAGAAGAGACCCAGTACTTC; CDR3 protein: CASSLEETQYF; J gene: TRBJ2-5; V gene: TRBV18; clone size: -; D gene: -
CDR3 DNA: TGTGCCAGCAGCTTTATGTCGGGAGGTACAGATACGCAGTATTTT; CDR3 protein: CASSFMSGGTDTQYF; J gene: TRBJ2-3; V gene: TRBV5-4; clone size: once; D gene: TRBD2
CDR3 DNA: TGTGCCAGCAGCCAAGAGGCGGGGGCAGATACGCAGTATTTT; CDR3 protein: CASSQEAGADTQYF; J gene: TRBJ2-3; V gene: TRBV4-2; clone size: -; D gene: TRBD2
CDR3 DNA: TGTGCCAGCAGTTACAGCTTTAAGATCACCCAGAGAGATACGCAGTATTTT; CDR3 protein: CASSYSFKITQRDTQYF; J gene: TRBJ2-3; V gene: TRBV28; clone size: -; D gene: -
CDR3 DNA: TGTGCCAGCAGCCTCCCTTCGCGGCGCGGGAGGTTAAAGGATACGCAGTATTTT; CDR3 protein: CASSLPSRRGRLKDTQYF; J gene: TRBJ2-3; V gene: TRBV5-6; clone size: -; D gene: TRBD2
CDR3 DNA: TGCAGCGTTAACCGGGGTTCCTACGAGCAGTACTTC; CDR3 protein: CSVNRGSYEQYF; J gene: TRBJ2-7; V gene: TRBV29-1; clone size: once; D gene: -
CDR3 DNA: TGTGCCAGCAGCTTCTTCTCCGGGGCGAAAGAGACCCAGTACTTC; CDR3 protein: CASSFFSGAKETQYF; J gene: TRBJ2-5; V gene: TRBV7-9; clone size: few; D gene: -
CDR3 DNA: TGCGCCAGCAGCAGGGCGGGCGGGATGGGGGCCTACGAGCAGTACTTC; CDR3 protein: CASSRAGGMGAYEQYF; J gene: TRBJ2-7; V gene: TRBV4-1; clone size: -; D gene: -
CDR3 DNA: TGTGCCAGCAGTTTCCGACCCGGGACAGGGTCGAGTTCACCCCTCCACTTT; CDR3 protein: CASSFRPGTGSSSPLHF; J gene: TRBJ1-6; V gene: TRBV27; clone size: -; D gene: TRBD1
CDR3 DNA: TGTGCCAGTAGTATAGGGGAGTCGGAGAGACTAGCGACCTACAATGAGCAGTTCTTC; CDR3 protein: CASSIGESERLATYNEQFF; J gene: TRBJ2-1; V gene: TRBV19; clone size: -; D gene: TRBD2
CDR3 DNA: TGTGCCAGCCCGGGACAGGCCCAGTCGAGGGATGGCTACACCTTC; CDR3 protein: CASPGQAQSRDGYTF; J gene: TRBJ1-2; V gene: TRBV2; clone size: -; D gene: TRBD1
CDR3 DNA: TGTGCCAGCCGTGGCCGGGAGAAGAACACTGAAGCTTTCTTT; CDR3 protein: CASRGREKNTEAFF; J gene: TRBJ1-1; V gene: TRBV6-6; clone size: -; D gene: -
CDR3 DNA: TGTGCCAGCAGCTTAATAGAAGCTTTCTTT; CDR3 protein: CASSLIEAFF; J gene: TRBJ1-1; V gene: TRBV7-9; clone size: -; D gene: -
CDR3 DNA: TGTGCCAGCAGGATGACAGGGCTGTATTTCTTC; CDR3 protein: CASRMTGLYFF; J gene: TRBJ2-1; V gene: TRBV6-1; clone size: -; D gene: TRBD1